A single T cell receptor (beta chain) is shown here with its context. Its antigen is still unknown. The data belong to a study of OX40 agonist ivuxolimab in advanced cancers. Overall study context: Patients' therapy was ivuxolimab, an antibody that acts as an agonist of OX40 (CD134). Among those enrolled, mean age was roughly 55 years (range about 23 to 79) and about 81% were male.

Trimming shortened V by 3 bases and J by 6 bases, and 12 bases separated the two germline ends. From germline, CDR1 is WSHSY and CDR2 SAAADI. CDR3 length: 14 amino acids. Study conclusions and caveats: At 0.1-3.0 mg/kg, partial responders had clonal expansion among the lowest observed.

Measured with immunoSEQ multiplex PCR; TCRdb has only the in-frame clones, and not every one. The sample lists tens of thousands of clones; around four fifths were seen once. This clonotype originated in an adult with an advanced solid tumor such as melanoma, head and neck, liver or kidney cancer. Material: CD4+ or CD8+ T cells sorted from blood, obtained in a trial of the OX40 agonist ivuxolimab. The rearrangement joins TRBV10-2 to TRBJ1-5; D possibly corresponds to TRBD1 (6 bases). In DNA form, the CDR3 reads TGCGCCAGCAGTGATGGGGACATAGGTCAGCCCCAGCATTTT. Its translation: CASSDGDIGQPQHF.